The 28 T cell receptor beta chains given below trace back to one sample, sequenced in a study of HIV-infected patients and healthy controls. cDNA was made from approximately 500 ng RNA using alpha and beta constant primers. Separate chain-specific third strand synthesis with multiplexing indices produced the alpha and beta libraries. MiXCR was run by TCRdb on the 5' RACE reads, yielding one entry per CDR3 protein. The profile shows approximately 25,000 distinct CDR3 sequences, under 9% of them singletons. Whole blood was used without fractionation, so all unsorted peripheral T cells were included. The sequenced sample was blood. These receptors all stem from an adult in good health.

This clonotype is medium-sized. This chain joins TRBV20-1 and TRBJ1-5, with 8 bases fitting TRBD1. With V trimmed by 2 bases and J by 6 bases, 6 bases remained unmatched. CDR3 length: 14 amino acids. Germline CDR1 DFQATT, CDR2 SNEGSKA (reference sequence). CDR3 sequence reads: CSARLTGGPQPQHF. CDR3 in DNA: TGCAGTGCTAGACTTACAGGGGGGCCTCAGCCCCAGCATTTT.

This clonotype has ten or more counts. CDR3 residues: CASRREGANEKLFF. CDR3 DNA sequence: TGTGCCAGCAGGCGAGAGGGGGCCAATGAAAAACTGTTTTTT. The chain has TRBV27 and TRBJ1-4; 7 nucleotides agree with TRBD1. Germline CDR1 and CDR2: MNHEY and SMNVEV (reference sequence). Trimming cost V 6 bases and J 5 bases; bases outside gene matches: 6. CDR3 size: 14 residues.

Many counts were recorded for this clonotype. The chain couples TRBV4-3 to TRBJ1-6; 8 bases are a match to TRBD1. J lost 7 bases, V lost 0 bases, and 2 bases had no gene match. This CDR3 has 15 amino acids. Germline-derived CDR1 and CDR2 are LGHNA and YSLEER. CDR3 residues: CASSQDRQGNSPLHF. Written as DNA, the CDR3 is TGCGCCAGCAGCCAAGATCGACAGGGGAATTCACCCCTCCACTTT.

This clonotype was counted many times. V is TRBV5-1 and J is TRBJ1-5; D is unclear. The CDR3 sequence is 14 residues long. Trimming removed 4 bases from V and 4 bases from J, with 12 bases in between. Looked up from germline, CDR1 is SGHRS and CDR2 is YFSETQ. CDR3 nucleotides: TGCGCCAGCAGCCCCAACAGCATTAATCAGCCCCAGCATTTT. Its protein product is CASSPNSINQPQHF.

This clonotype was counted ten times or more. The chain employs TRBV30 and TRBJ2-5, with D uncertain. Germline CDR1 GTSNPN, CDR2 SVGIG (reference sequence). The CDR3 runs 11 residues. CDR3 protein: CAAWSQETQYF. In nucleotides, the CDR3 is TGTGCTGCTTGGAGTCAAGAGACCCAGTACTTC.

This clonotype has at least ten counts. This sequence joins TRBV25-1 and TRBJ2-3; 8 bases are shared with TRBD2. Germline V gives CDR1 MGHDK, CDR2 SYGVNS. The CDR3 consists of 15 residues. The V segment lost 7 bases and the J segment 6 bases; nucleotides outside the gene matches: 12. The CDR3 nucleotides read TGTGCCAGCACTCCCCGGGGGGGCCTCGGTGATACGCAGTATTTT. The encoded protein is CASTPRGGLGDTQYF.

The chain carries TRBV24-1 and TRBJ1-1; D gene unclear. Trimming shortened V by 2 bases and J by 10 bases, and 13 bases separated the two germline ends. The CDR3 is made up of 13 amino acids. Germline V gene sequence: CDR1 KGHDR, CDR2 SFDVKD. CDR3 DNA: TGTGCCACCAGTGATTCGCACGGATCCCGAGCTTTCTTT. Its translation is CATSDSHGSRAFF.

The V call is TRBV2, the J call TRBJ2-1; 8 bases fit TRBD2. Trimming at V came to 7 bases and at J to 1 base, leaving 6 bases not matched to a gene. The CDR3 is 15 amino acids. Germline V gene data show CDR1 as SNHLY and CDR2 as FYNNEI. The CDR3 reads CASTGGGGSYNEQFF. CDR3 coding DNA: TGTGCCAGCACCGGGGGGGGGGGTTCCTACAATGAGCAGTTCTTC. Using reference TRBV2 and TRBJ2-1 for the parts outside the CDR3, the full variable domain is EPEVTQTPSHQVTQMGQEVILRCVPISNHLYFYWYRQILGQKVEFLVSFYNNEISEKSEIFDDQFSVERPDGSNFTLKIRSTKLEDSAMYFCASTGGGGSYNEQFFGPGTRLTVL.

This clonotype was detected ten times or more. The chain links TRBV3-1 to TRBJ1-2; 7 bases match TRBD1. The CDR3 sequence is 13 residues long. V dropped 5 bases and J dropped 7; count of bases not matched to a gene: 7. Germline CDR1 and CDR2: LGHDT and YNNKEL (reference sequence). CDR3 DNA sequence: TGTGCCAGCAGCGGGGACAGTTCGGCTGGCTACACCTTC. Translating gives CASSGDSSAGYTF.

This clonotype showed up many times. The chain carries TRBV19 and TRBJ1-5, with D possibly being TRBD1 (5 bases). Germline CDR1 is LNHDA and CDR2 is SQIVND (reference sequence). With 5 bases removed from V and 3 bases from J, the gap between germline ends came to 20 bases. CDR3 size: 17 residues. CDR3 nucleotides: TGTGCCAGTAGTCATGTAGGGACGGACAACTTCAATCAGCCCCAGCATTTT. It codes for CASSHVGTDNFNQPQHF.

J is TRBJ2-7 and V is TRBV11-2, with D perhaps assigned TRBD1 or TRBD2 (7 bases each). V lost 5 bases, J lost 4 bases, and 18 bases lay in between. CDR1 and CDR2 from the germline V gene are SGHAT and FQNNGV. The CDR3 has 15 residues. In nucleotides, the CDR3 is TGTGCCAGCAGCCAGGGGGGGCAGGGGAGTTACGAGCAGTACTTC. Its translation is CASSQGGQGSYEQYF.

This clonotype was seen ten or more times. The V gene is TRBV27, the J gene TRBJ1-1; 8 bases line up with TRBD1. The length of the CDR3 is 16 residues. Germline CDR1 MNHEY, CDR2 SMNVEV (reference sequence). The junction had 16 bases not matched to a gene; V was cut back by 8 bases and J by 5 bases. The CDR3 coding sequence is TGTGCCAGCGCCTCTCCCCGGAAAGGACAGGGAACTGAAGCTTTCTTT. As protein: CASASPRKGQGTEAFF.

This clonotype was detected many times. J is TRBJ2-1 and V is TRBV6-2 or TRBV6-3; D is possibly TRBD1 or TRBD2 (5 bases each). Germline assignment: CDR1 MNHEY and CDR2 SVGEGT. The CDR3 sequence is 13 residues long. Trimming left V 7 bases short and J 10 bases short, with 17 bases between. CDR3 sequence (DNA): TGTGCCAGCACCATTTTAGGGACCCTGGAGCAGTTCTTC. As protein: CASTILGTLEQFF.

J is TRBJ2-7 and V is TRBV27, with TRBD1 matching 9 bases. The germline V gene has CDR1 MNHEY and CDR2 SMNVEV (reference sequence). The CDR3 length is 18 residues. Germline trimming cut 1 base from V and 0 bases from J; bases unmatched to any gene: 10. The CDR3, as DNA: TGTGCCAGCAGTTTATATTTGGGGGGGACAGGGATCTCCTACGAGCAGTACTTC. Its protein product is CASSLYLGGTGISYEQYF.

This clonotype has a count of ten or more. The chain carries TRBV5-1 and TRBJ2-3; D unclear. CDR1 SGHRS and CDR2 YFSETQ come from the germline V gene. The length of the CDR3 is 13 residues. Trimming removed 4 bases at V and 6 bases at J, with 12 bases between. The CDR3 DNA is TGCGCCAGCAGCCTCCCCCGGAGTGATACGCAGTATTTT. Protein: CASSLPRSDTQYF.

The CDR3, as DNA: TGTGCCAGCTCACTGAGACTAGCAACCACAGATACGCAGTATTTT. It codes for CASSLRLATTDTQYF. The rearrangement links TRBV18 to TRBJ2-3; 7 bases match TRBD2. This CDR3 is built from 15 residues. Germline V gives CDR1 KGHSH, CDR2 LQKENI. The junction had 6 bases not matched to a gene; V was cut back by 4 bases and J by 2 bases.

At least ten counts were recorded for this clonotype. This chain connects TRBV5-6 to TRBJ2-7; TRBD2 might be the D (6 bases). This CDR3 has 16 amino acids. V was clipped by 4 bases and J by 0 bases, with 17 bases between them. Germline V gives CDR1 SGHDT, CDR2 YYEEEE. CDR3 nucleotide sequence: TGTGCCAGCAGCCCTGGGTATAGCGGACCCTCCTACGAGCAGTACTTC. This codes for CASSPGYSGPSYEQYF.

This clonotype was detected ten times or more. The chain is built from TRBV6-5 and TRBJ1-2, with a weak D call TRBD1 (5 bases). The CDR3 is made up of 13 amino acids. V lost 6 bases and J 8 bases, leaving 16 bases between the germline ends. In germline, CDR1 is MNHEY, CDR2 SVGAGI. CDR3 sequence reads: CASRLGQFGGYTF. The CDR3 bases are TGTGCCAGCAGACTCGGACAATTCGGGGGCTACACCTTC.

The rearrangement links TRBV6-5 to TRBJ2-5; 8 bases agree with TRBD1. V trimming: 7 bases; J trimming: 5 bases; junction bases outside the gene matches: 6. The V gene's germline CDR1 is MNHEY and CDR2 SVGAGI. There are 13 residues in the CDR3. The CDR3 here is CASTGRGQETQYF. CDR3 nucleotides: TGTGCCAGCACCGGCAGGGGGCAGGAGACCCAGTACTTC.

The chain is built from TRBV12-3 or TRBV12-4 and TRBJ2-5, with a weak D call TRBD1 (5 bases). The CDR3 extends over 14 amino acids. Trimming left V 2 bases short and J 2 bases short, with 9 bases between. The CDR3 DNA reads TGTGCCAGCAGTTTACAGGGCCCACAAGAGACCCAGTACTTC. Encoded protein: CASSLQGPQETQYF.

This clonotype was observed at least ten times. This sequence joins TRBV20-1 and TRBJ1-5; D unclear. The germline V gene has CDR1 DFQATT and CDR2 SNEGSKA (reference sequence). The CDR3 contains 12 residues. Trimming took 6 bases from V and 1 from J, leaving 7 bases between them. The CDR3 is CSAQQSNQPQHF. In DNA form, the CDR3 reads TGCAGTGCCCAACAGAGCAATCAGCCCCAGCATTTT.

This clonotype has a count of ten or more. The chain uses TRBV3-2 and TRBJ2-3; the D call of TRBD2 is as the table states it, not checked on the DNA. TRBV3-2 is classified as a pseudogene. The CDR3 runs 18 residues. The CDR3 DNA reads as TGTGCCAGCAGCCAAGATAGTACTAGCGGGGGGATCACAGATACGCAGTATTTT. Translated: CASSQDSTSGGITDTQYF.

The rearrangement joins TRBV5-1 to TRBJ2-3; TRBD1 is a possible D gene (5 bases). The CDR3 is 15 residues long. V lost 0 bases, J lost 2 bases, and 10 bases lay in between. Germline V gene lookup returns CDR1 SGHRS and CDR2 YFSETQ. The CDR3 region is CASSLGGNPTDTQYF. Written as DNA, the CDR3 is TGCGCCAGCAGCTTGGGGGGCAATCCCACAGATACGCAGTATTTT.

This clonotype occurred a few times. V is TRBV7-9 and J is TRBJ2-3, with unresolved D. This CDR3 has 12 residues. V was clipped by 5 bases and J by 3 bases, with 6 bases between them. Germline values: CDR1 SEHNR, CDR2 FQNEAQ (reference sequence). CDR3 sequence reads: CASSPWTDTQYF. CDR3 nucleotide sequence: TGTGCCAGCAGCCCCTGGACAGATACGCAGTATTTT.

This clonotype was recorded a few times. This sequence joins TRBV28 and TRBJ1-5, with a tentative D call TRBD1 (6 bases). V was clipped by 7 bases and J by 2 bases, with 18 bases between them. The CDR3 consists of 16 residues. Per the germline V gene, CDR1 is MDHEN and CDR2 is SYDVKM. In DNA, the CDR3 is TGTGCCAGCATCCCTGGGGGGGCGCAGGGCAATCAGCCCCAGCATTTT. Amino acid sequence: CASIPGGAQGNQPQHF.

Ten or more counts support this clonotype. The chain uses TRBV6-4 and TRBJ1-5, with D hard to call. This CDR3 comprises 14 residues. V lost 4 bases, J lost 4 bases, and 11 bases lay in between. Per germline, CDR1 MRHNA and CDR2 SNTAGT. CDR3 residues: CASSATDGNQPQHF. The DNA of the CDR3 is TGTGCCAGCAGTGCCACGGACGGAAATCAGCCCCAGCATTTT.

This chain uses TRBV15 with TRBJ2-3; D tentatively reads TRBD1 or TRBD2 (6 bases each). Germline V CDR1 and CDR2: LNHNV, YYDKDF (reference sequence). Deletions cut 0 bases from V and 5 bases from J, with 9 bases between. The CDR3 is 14 amino acids. CDR3 loop: CATSREAGQDTQYF. CDR3 DNA: TGTGCCACCAGCAGAGAGGCGGGACAAGATACGCAGTATTTT.

Many counts were recorded for this clonotype. This chain joins TRBV27 and TRBJ2-3; 10 bases are shared with TRBD2. This CDR3 has 16 residues. Trimming cost V 3 bases and J 2 bases; bases outside gene matches: 5. Germline-derived CDR1 and CDR2 are MNHEY and SMNVEV (reference sequence). DNA for the CDR3: TGTGCCAGCAGTTTGATAGCGGGGGGCTTCACAGATACGCAGTATTTT. Translated, it gives CASSLIAGGFTDTQYF.